The 19 T cell receptor beta chains below all came from one sample that was sequenced in a study of PD-1 blockade in mismatch repair-deficient tumors. The protocol was immunoSEQ multiplex PCR, while the TCRdb copy is restricted to in-frame clones and leaves out a portion. The sample has some 70,000 clones; more than 75% are singletons. The sequencing here drew on peripheral blood, taken 2 weeks after starting pembrolizumab. These TCRs come from an adult with mismatch repair-deficient cancer.

The chain employs TRBV5-4 and TRBJ2-2; possible D gene TRBD2, 6 bases. The CDR3 runs 14 residues. Germline assignment: CDR1 SGHNT and CDR2 YYREEE (reference sequence). Trimming left V 7 bases short and J 2 bases short, with 12 bases between. The CDR3 loop is CASSDYSNTGELFF. CDR3 in DNA: TGTGCCAGCTCGGACTATTCCAACACCGGGGAGCTGTTTTTT.

The V call is TRBV5-1, the J call TRBJ1-3, with no clear D. Germline loops: CDR1 SGHRS, CDR2 YFSETQ. The V and J ends lost 2 bases and 6 bases respectively, with 15 bases between them. The CDR3 loop spans 15 amino acids. CDR3 nucleotides: TGCGCCAGCAGCTTACGCTCTCAGGTCGAAAACACCATATATTTT. It encodes CASSLRSQVENTIYF. Variable domain in full (rest from reference TRBV5-1 and TRBJ1-3): KAGVTQTPRYLIKTRGQQVTLSCSPISGHRSVSWYQQTPGQGLQFLFEYFSETQRNKGNFPGRFSGRQFSNSRSEMNVSTLELGDSALYLCASSLRSQVENTIYFGEGSWLTVV.

V usage is TRBV11-2 and J usage is TRBJ2-2; 7 bases align to TRBD1. Trimming cost V 1 base and J 4 bases; bases outside gene matches: 6. This CDR3 comprises 16 residues. Germline V gives CDR1 SGHAT, CDR2 FQNNGV. CDR3 in DNA: TGTGCCAGCAGCTTAGGGGCAGGGGGTAGCACCGGGGAGCTGTTTTTT. This gives the protein CASSLGAGGSTGELFF.

This chain connects TRBV5-1 to TRBJ1-5; tentative D call: TRBD1 (6 bases). The V end was cut by 0 bases, the J end by 6 bases, with 13 bases between. Germline CDR1 is SGHRS and CDR2 is YFSETQ. The CDR3 is 15 amino acids. Here the CDR3 reads CASSLEGDSSQPQHF. CDR3 DNA sequence: TGCGCCAGCAGCTTGGAGGGGGACTCGAGTCAGCCCCAGCATTTT.

The chain couples TRBV13 to TRBJ1-3; tentatively, D is TRBD1 (5 bases). The CDR3 loop spans 16 amino acids. V was trimmed by 5 bases and J by 0 bases, leaving 14 bases between them. Looked up from germline, CDR1 is PRHDT and CDR2 is FYEKMQ (reference sequence). CDR3 sequence reads: CASSRSRELSGNTIYF. The CDR3 bases are TGTGCCAGCAGCAGAAGCAGGGAACTCTCTGGAAACACCATATATTTT.

This clone was picked up a small number of times. This CDR3 reads CASSGTGDLGPQHF. The CDR3 DNA reads as TGTGCCAGCAGTGGGACAGGGGACCTTGGGCCCCAGCATTTT. The chain is built from TRBV2 and TRBJ1-5; 9 bases are a match to TRBD1. Germline CDR1 reads SNHLY; CDR2 reads FYNNEI. Trimming cost V 4 bases and J 9 bases; bases outside gene matches: 7. This CDR3 is built from 14 residues.

The chain's CDR3 is CASSLLGGGNEQFF. CDR3 coding DNA: TGTGCCAGCAGCTTACTTGGGGGGGGCAATGAGCAGTTCTTC. V is TRBV7-6 and J is TRBJ2-1; 7 bases map to TRBD2. The V and J ends lost 2 bases and 6 bases, in that order; junction bases with no gene match: 4. Looked up from germline, CDR1 is SGHVS and CDR2 is FNYEAQ. CDR3 length equals 14 residues.

The rearrangement links TRBV7-9 to TRBJ2-7, with unresolved D. Germline V gene lookup returns CDR1 SEHNR and CDR2 FQNEAQ (reference sequence). The V gene lost 5 bases and the J gene lost 0 bases, with 11 bases spanning the gap. The CDR3 is 14 amino acids. CDR3 region: CASSTDRVSYEQYF. The CDR3 DNA reads TGTGCCAGCAGCACAGACCGGGTCTCCTACGAGCAGTACTTC. Complete variable domain (other parts from reference TRBV7-9 and TRBJ2-7): DTGVSQNPRHKITKRGQNVTFRCDPISEHNRLYWYRQTLGQGPEFLTYFQNEAQLEKSRLLSDRFSAERPKGSFSTLEIQRTEQGDSAMYLCASSTDRVSYEQYFGPGTRLTVT.

J is TRBJ2-1 and V is TRBV19; tentatively, D is TRBD1 (6 bases). This CDR3 is 14 amino acids long. Germline V gives CDR1 LNHDA, CDR2 SQIVND (reference sequence). Trimming shortened V by 5 bases and J by 3 bases, and 11 bases separated the two germline ends. CDR3 coding DNA: TGTGCCAGTAGTCCCACAGGGAACTACAATGAGCAGTTCTTC. This sequence encodes CASSPTGNYNEQFF.

This chain links TRBV4-1 with TRBJ2-5; TRBD1 matches at 10 bases. The germline V gene encodes CDR1 MGHRA and CDR2 YSYEKL. This CDR3 has 14 residues. With 2 bases clipped from V and 5 bases from J, the junction kept 2 bases outside the gene matches. The CDR3 nucleotides are TGCGCCAGCAGCCAATGGACAGGGGGGGAGACCCAGTACTTC. This encodes CASSQWTGGETQYF.

The chain is built from TRBV11-1 and TRBJ2-2; D perhaps matches TRBD2 (5 bases). The CDR3 sequence is 15 residues long. V lost 2 bases and J 4 bases, leaving 11 bases between the germline ends. Germline loops: CDR1 SGHAT, CDR2 FQDESV (reference sequence). The CDR3 spells CASSLKVGSTGELFF. The CDR3, as DNA: TGTGCCAGCAGCTTAAAGGTGGGGAGCACCGGGGAGCTGTTTTTT. The whole variable domain, remainder taken from reference TRBV11-1 and TRBJ2-2, is EAEVAQSPRYKITEKSQAVAFWCDPISGHATLYWYRQILGQGPELLVQFQDESVVDDSQLPKDRFSAERLKGVDSTLKIQPAELGDSAMYLCASSLKVGSTGELFFGEGSRLTVL.

The V gene is TRBV6-6, the J gene TRBJ2-7; D remains ambiguous. Trimming cost V 4 bases and J 1 base, with 11 bases left between them. CDR1 and CDR2 (germline): MNHNY, SVGAGI (reference sequence). This CDR3 contains 14 residues. CDR3 sequence reads: CASSFRFGSYEQYF. DNA for the CDR3: TGTGCCAGCAGTTTCAGGTTCGGGTCCTACGAGCAGTACTTC.

This clone showed up many times. V is TRBV10-3 and J is TRBJ2-2, with D perhaps matching TRBD2 (5 bases). This CDR3 spans 14 amino acids. With 7 bases removed from V and 6 bases from J, the gap between germline ends came to 15 bases. The germline V gene encodes CDR1 ENHRY and CDR2 SYGVKD. This chain's CDR3 is CAIKASSSAGELFF. DNA of the CDR3: TGTGCCATCAAAGCTAGCTCGAGTGCCGGGGAGCTGTTTTTT.

The chain couples TRBV6-5 to TRBJ2-7; 8 bases align to TRBD1. Per the germline V gene, CDR1 is MNHEY and CDR2 is SVGAGI. Trimming cost V 2 bases and J 1 base; bases outside gene matches: 7. This CDR3 comprises 16 residues. The DNA of the CDR3 is TGTGCCAGCAGTTACAATTCGAGGACAGGGTCCTACGAGCAGTACTTC. This sequence encodes CASSYNSRTGSYEQYF.

This clone has more than one count but fewer than ten. V and J are TRBV27 and TRBJ2-1, with 8 bases matching TRBD1. Germline trimming cut 6 bases from V and 8 bases from J; bases unmatched to any gene: 12. CDR3 length: 15 amino acids. Germline-derived CDR1 and CDR2 are MNHEY and SMNVEV (reference sequence). The CDR3: CASSLTGDSFDEQFF. The CDR3 nucleotides are TGTGCCAGCAGCTTGACAGGGGATTCGTTCGATGAGCAGTTCTTC.

The J gene is TRBJ2-2, the V gene TRBV6-5, with D possibly matching TRBD2 (6 bases). This CDR3 has 15 amino acids. The germline V gene encodes CDR1 MNHEY and CDR2 SVGAGI. V lost 7 bases and J lost 2, with 14 bases in between. CDR3 in amino acids: CASNTAGLNTGELFF. The CDR3 nucleotides read TGTGCCAGCAATACGGCGGGGCTAAACACCGGGGAGCTGTTTTTT.

The J gene is TRBJ1-1, the V gene TRBV30, with a tentative D call TRBD1 (5 bases). This CDR3 comprises 14 residues. Trimming removed 0 bases at V and 4 bases at J, with 12 bases between. Germline values: CDR1 GTSNPN, CDR2 SVGIG (reference sequence). CDR3 sequence (DNA): TGTGCCTGGAGTGTACTCAGGGCGGGCACTGAAGCTTTCTTT. Its protein product is CAWSVLRAGTEAFF.

V gene TRBV19 combines with J gene TRBJ2-3; 8 positions match TRBD2. CDR3 length: 15 amino acids. Germline CDR1 reads LNHDA; CDR2 reads SQIVND (reference sequence). With 6 bases clipped from V and 5 bases from J, the junction kept 10 bases outside the gene matches. For the CDR3, the DNA is TGTGCCAGTAGCCCTCCGGGACTAGGCTTAGATACGCAGTATTTT. Amino acid sequence: CASSPPGLGLDTQYF. Full variable domain (missing parts from reference TRBV19 and TRBJ2-3): DGGITQSPKYLFRKEGQNVTLSCEQNLNHDAMYWYRQDPGQGLRLIYYSQIVNDFQKGDIAEGYSVSREKKESFPLTVTSAQKNPTAFYLCASSPPGLGLDTQYFGPGTRLTVL.

The rearrangement uses TRBV5-1 and TRBJ2-3; D gene ambiguous. CDR3 size: 14 residues. Germline CDR1 reads SGHRS; CDR2 reads YFSETQ. Trimming removed 0 bases from V and 0 bases from J, with 5 bases in between. DNA of the CDR3: TGCGCCAGCAGCTTGGTGACAAGCACAGATACGCAGTATTTT. Translation: CASSLVTSTDTQYF.